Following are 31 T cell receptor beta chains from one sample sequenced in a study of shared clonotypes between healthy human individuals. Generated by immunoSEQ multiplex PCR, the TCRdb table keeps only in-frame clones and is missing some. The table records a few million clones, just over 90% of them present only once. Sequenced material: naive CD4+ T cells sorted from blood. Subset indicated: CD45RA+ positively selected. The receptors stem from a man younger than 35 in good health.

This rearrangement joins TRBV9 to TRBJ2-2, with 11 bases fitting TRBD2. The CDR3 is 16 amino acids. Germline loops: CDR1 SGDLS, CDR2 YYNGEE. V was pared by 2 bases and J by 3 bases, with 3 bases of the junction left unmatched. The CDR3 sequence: CASSVSGGVYTGELFF. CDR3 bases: TGTGCCAGCAGCGTTAGCGGGGGGGTTTACACCGGGGAGCTGTTTTTT.

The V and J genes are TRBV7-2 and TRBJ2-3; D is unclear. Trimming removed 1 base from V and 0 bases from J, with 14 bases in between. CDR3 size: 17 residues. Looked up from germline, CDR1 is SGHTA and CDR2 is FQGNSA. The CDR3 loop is CASSLVILHTSTDTQYF. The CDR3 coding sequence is TGTGCCAGCAGCTTAGTAATACTACATACTAGCACAGATACGCAGTATTTT.

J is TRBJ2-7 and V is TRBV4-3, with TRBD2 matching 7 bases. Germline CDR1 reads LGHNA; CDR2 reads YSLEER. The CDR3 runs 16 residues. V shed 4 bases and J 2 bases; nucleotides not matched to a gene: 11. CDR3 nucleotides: TGCGCCAGCAGCCTCCAGCGGGAAATCTTCACCTACGAGCAGTACTTC. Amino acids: CASSLQREIFTYEQYF.

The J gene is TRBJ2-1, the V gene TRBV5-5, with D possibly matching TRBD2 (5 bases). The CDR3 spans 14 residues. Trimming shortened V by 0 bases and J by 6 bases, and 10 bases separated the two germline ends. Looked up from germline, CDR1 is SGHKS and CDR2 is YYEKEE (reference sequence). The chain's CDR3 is CASSLVVGSNEQFF. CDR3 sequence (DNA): TGTGCCAGCAGCTTGGTCGTAGGGAGCAATGAGCAGTTCTTC.

The CDR3 region is CASNPDGTGALNTEAFF. The CDR3 DNA sequence: TGCGCCAGCAACCCAGACGGGACAGGGGCATTGAACACTGAAGCTTTCTTT. The chain combines TRBV4-3 with TRBJ1-1, with 10 bases that match TRBD1. Germline CDR1 is LGHNA and CDR2 is YSLEER. The CDR3 totals 17 residues. The ends lost 7 bases at V and 0 bases at J; junction bases unmatched: 11.

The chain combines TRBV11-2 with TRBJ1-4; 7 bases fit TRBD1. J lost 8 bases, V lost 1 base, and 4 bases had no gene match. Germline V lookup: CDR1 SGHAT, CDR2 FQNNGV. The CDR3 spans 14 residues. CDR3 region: CASSLVQGLEKLFF. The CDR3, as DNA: TGTGCCAGCAGCTTAGTACAGGGGTTGGAAAAACTGTTTTTT. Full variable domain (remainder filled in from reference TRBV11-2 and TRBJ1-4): EAGVAQSPRYKIIEKRQSVAFWCNPISGHATLYWYQQILGQGPKLLIQFQNNGVVDDSQLPKDRFSAERLKGVDSTLKIQPAKLEDSAVYLCASSLVQGLEKLFFGSGTQLSVL.

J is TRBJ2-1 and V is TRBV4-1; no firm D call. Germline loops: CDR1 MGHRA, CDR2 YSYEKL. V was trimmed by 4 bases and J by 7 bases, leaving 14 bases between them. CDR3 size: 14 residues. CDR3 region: CASSRGMGPNEQFF. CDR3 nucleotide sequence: TGCGCCAGCAGCCGCGGAATGGGTCCAAATGAGCAGTTCTTC.

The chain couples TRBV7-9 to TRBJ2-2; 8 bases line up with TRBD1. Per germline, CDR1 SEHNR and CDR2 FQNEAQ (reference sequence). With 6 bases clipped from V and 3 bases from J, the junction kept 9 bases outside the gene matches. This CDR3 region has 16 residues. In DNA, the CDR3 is TGTGCCAGCAGAGATATAGACAGGGGTGACACCGGGGAGCTGTTTTTT. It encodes CASRDIDRGDTGELFF. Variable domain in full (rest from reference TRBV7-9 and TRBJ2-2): DTGVSQNPRHKITKRGQNVTFRCDPISEHNRLYWYRQTLGQGPEFLTYFQNEAQLEKSRLLSDRFSAERPKGSFSTLEIQRTEQGDSAMYLCASRDIDRGDTGELFFGEGSRLTVL.

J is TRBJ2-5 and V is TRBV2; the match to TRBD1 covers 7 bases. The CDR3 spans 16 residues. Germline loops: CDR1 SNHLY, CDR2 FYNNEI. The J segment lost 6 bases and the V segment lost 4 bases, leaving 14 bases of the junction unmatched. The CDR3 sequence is CASSGTGTARVQTQYF. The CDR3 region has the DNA TGTGCCAGCAGTGGGACCGGGACAGCTAGGGTTCAGACCCAGTACTTC.

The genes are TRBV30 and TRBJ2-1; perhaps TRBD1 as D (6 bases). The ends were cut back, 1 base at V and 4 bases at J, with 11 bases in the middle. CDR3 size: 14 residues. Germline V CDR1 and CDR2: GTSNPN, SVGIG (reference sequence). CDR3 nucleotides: TGTGCCTGGAGTGCCGGACAGAATTACAATGAGCAGTTCTTC. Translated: CAWSAGQNYNEQFF.

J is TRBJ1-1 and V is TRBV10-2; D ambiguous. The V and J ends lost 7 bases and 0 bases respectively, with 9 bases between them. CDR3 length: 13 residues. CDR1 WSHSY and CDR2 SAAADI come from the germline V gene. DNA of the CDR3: TGCGCCAGCACCGCCCGGATGAACACTGAAGCTTTCTTT. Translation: CASTARMNTEAFF.

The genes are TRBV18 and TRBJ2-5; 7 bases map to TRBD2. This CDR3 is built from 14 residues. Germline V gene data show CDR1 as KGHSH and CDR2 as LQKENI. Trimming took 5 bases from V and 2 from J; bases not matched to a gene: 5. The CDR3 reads CASSTGGLQETQYF. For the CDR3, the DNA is TGTGCCAGCTCAACGGGGGGACTGCAAGAGACCCAGTACTTC.

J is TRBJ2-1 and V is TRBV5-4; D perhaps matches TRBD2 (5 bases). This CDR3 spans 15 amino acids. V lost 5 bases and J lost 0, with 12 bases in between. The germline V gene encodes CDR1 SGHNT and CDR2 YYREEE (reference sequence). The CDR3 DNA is TGTGCCAGCAGGGAGGACTTTGCCTCCTACAATGAGCAGTTCTTC. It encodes CASREDFASYNEQFF. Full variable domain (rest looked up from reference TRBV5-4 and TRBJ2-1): ETGVTQSPTHLIKTRGQQVTLRCSSQSGHNTVSWYQQALGQGPQFIFQYYREEENGRGNFPPRFSGLQFPNYSSELNVNALELDDSALYLCASREDFASYNEQFFGPGTRLTVL.

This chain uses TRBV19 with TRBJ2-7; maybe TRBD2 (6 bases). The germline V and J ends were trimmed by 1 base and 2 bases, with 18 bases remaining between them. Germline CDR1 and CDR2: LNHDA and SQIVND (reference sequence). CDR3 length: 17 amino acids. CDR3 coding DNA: TGTGCCAGTAGTATAGGCCCAGCTAGCGTTACAGCCTACGAGCAGTACTTC. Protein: CASSIGPASVTAYEQYF.

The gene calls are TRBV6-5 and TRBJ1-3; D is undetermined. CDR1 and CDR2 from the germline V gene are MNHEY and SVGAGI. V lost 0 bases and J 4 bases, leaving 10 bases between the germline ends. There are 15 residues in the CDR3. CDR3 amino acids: CASSYSGFEGNTIYF. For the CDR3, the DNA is TGTGCCAGCAGTTACTCAGGGTTTGAGGGAAACACCATATATTTT.

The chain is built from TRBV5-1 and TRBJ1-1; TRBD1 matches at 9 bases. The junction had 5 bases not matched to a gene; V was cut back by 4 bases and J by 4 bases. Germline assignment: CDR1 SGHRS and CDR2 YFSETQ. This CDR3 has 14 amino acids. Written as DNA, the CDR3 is TGCGCCAGCAGCACGGCGGACAGGGGCACTGAAGCTTTCTTT. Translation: CASSTADRGTEAFF.

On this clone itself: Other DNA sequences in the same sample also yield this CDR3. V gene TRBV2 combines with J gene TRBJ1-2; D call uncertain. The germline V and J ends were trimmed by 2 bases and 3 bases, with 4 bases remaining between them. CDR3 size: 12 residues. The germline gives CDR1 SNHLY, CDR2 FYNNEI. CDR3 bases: TGTGCCAGCAGTGAATTGGACTATGGCTACACCTTC. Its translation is CASSELDYGYTF.

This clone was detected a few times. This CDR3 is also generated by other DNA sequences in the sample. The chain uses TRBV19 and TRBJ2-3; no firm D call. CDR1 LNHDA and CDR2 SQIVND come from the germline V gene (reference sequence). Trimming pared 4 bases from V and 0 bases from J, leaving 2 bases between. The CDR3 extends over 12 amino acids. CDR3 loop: CASSTSTDTQYF. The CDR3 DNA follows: TGTGCCAGTAGTACAAGCACAGATACGCAGTATTTT.

CDR3 amino acids: CASSASGGSDEQFF. The DNA for the CDR3 is TGTGCCAGCAGCGCCTCGGGAGGGTCAGATGAGCAGTTCTTC. V usage is TRBV11-2 and J usage is TRBJ2-1, with 8 bases aligning to TRBD2. The CDR3 is made up of 14 amino acids. The V gene's germline CDR1 is SGHAT and CDR2 FQNNGV. V shed 5 bases and J 8 bases; nucleotides not matched to a gene: 8.

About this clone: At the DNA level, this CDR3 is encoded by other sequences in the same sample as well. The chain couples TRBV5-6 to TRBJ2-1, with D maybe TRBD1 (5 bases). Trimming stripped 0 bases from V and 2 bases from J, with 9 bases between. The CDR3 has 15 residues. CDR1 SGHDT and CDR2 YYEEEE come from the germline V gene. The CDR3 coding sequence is TGTGCCAGCAGCTTGGAGGGGCTGGCCTACAATGAGCAGTTCTTC. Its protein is CASSLEGLAYNEQFF.

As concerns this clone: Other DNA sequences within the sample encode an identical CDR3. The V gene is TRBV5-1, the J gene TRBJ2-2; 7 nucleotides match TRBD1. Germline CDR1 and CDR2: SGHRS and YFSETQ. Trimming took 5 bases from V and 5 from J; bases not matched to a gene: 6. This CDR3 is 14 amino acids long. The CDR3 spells CASRLSGGTGELFF. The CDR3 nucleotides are TGCGCCAGCAGGCTTTCAGGGGGAACCGGGGAGCTGTTTTTT.

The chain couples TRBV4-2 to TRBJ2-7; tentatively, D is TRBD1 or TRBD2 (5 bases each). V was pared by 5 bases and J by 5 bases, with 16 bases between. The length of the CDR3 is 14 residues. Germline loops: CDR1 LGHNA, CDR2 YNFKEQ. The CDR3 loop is CASSWGGGRDEQYF. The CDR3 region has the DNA TGTGCCAGCAGCTGGGGTGGGGGTCGCGACGAGCAGTACTTC.

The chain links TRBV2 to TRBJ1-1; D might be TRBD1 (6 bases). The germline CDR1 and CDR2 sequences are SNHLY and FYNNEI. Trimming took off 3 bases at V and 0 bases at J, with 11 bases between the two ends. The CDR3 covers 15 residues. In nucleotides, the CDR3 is TGTGCCAGCAGTGACGGACAGTTGTTGAACACTGAAGCTTTCTTT. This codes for CASSDGQLLNTEAFF.

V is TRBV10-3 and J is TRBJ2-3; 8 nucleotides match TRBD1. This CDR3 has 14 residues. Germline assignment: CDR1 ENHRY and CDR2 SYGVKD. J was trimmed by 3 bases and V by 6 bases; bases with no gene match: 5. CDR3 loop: CAIRGQDFTDTQYF. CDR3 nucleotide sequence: TGTGCCATCAGGGGACAGGATTTTACAGATACGCAGTATTTT.

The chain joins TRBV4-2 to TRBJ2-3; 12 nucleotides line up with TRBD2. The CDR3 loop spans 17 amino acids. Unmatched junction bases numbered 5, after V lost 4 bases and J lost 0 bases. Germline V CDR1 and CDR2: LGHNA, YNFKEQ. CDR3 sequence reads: CASSPGLAGPSTDTQYF. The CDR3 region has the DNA TGTGCCAGCAGCCCCGGACTAGCGGGGCCCAGCACAGATACGCAGTATTTT.

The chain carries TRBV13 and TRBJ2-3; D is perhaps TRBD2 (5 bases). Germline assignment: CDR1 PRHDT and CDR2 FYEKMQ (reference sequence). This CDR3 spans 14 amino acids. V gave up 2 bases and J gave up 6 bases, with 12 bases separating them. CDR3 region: CASSLKWERDTQYF. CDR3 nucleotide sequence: TGTGCCAGCAGCTTAAAGTGGGAGCGGGATACGCAGTATTTT.

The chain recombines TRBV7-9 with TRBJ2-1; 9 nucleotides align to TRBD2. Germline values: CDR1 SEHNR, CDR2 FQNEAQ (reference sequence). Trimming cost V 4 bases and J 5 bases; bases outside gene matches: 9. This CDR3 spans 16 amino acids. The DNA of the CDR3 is TGTGCCAGCAGCTACGTTGGGCTAGCGGGAAACAATGAGCAGTTCTTC. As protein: CASSYVGLAGNNEQFF.

The CDR3 protein is CASSPRRGETYEQYF. CDR3 DNA sequence: TGTGCCAGCTCACCACGGCGGGGGGAAACCTACGAGCAGTACTTC. This chain joins TRBV18 and TRBJ2-7; the match to TRBD2 covers 8 bases. Germline V gives CDR1 KGHSH, CDR2 LQKENI. The ends lost 1 base at V and 2 bases at J; junction bases unmatched: 4. There are 15 residues in the CDR3.

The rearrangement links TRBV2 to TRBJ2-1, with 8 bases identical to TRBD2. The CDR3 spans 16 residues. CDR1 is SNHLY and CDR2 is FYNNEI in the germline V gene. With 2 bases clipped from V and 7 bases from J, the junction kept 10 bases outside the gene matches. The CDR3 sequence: CASSELRAGDRNEQFF. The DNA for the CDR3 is TGTGCCAGCAGTGAACTGCGAGCGGGAGATAGGAATGAGCAGTTCTTC.

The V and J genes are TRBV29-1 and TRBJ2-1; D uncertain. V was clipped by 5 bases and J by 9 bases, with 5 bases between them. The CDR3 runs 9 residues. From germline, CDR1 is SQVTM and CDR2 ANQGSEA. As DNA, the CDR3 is TGCAGCGTTTCGGGTGAGCAGTTCTTC. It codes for CSVSGEQFF.

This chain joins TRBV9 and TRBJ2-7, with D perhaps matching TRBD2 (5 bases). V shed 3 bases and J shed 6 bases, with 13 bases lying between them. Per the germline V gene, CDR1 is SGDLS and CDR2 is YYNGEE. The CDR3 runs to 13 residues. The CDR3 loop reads CASSGGPALEQYF. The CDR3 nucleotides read TGTGCCAGCAGCGGAGGGCCGGCCCTCGAGCAGTACTTC.